This T cell receptor beta chain was recorded in a study of cytomegalovirus exposure and HLA in healthy donors. Study details: A later analysis reported the same platform for the 90 to 150 validation repertoires and the roughly 700 first-cohort repertoires.

Sequenced by immunoSEQ multiplex PCR; TCRdb stores in-frame clones only, minus some. The table lists 160,000 or so clones, roughly 91% of them singletons, with almost 3% in the top ten. This clone was observed a handful of times. Its antigen is not known. Study-level points and caveats: Most TCR sequences were uncommon, yet certain public TCRs appeared in many donors.

From the roughly 110-subject validation cohort, which was separate from the approximately 670-subject first cohort, the donors were drawn. The CDR3 contains 14 residues. CDR1 is MRHNA, CDR2 SNTAGT, per germline. The germline V and J ends were trimmed by 6 bases and 8 bases, with 18 bases remaining between them. This sequence originates from a man younger than 35 in good health and CMV-seronegative. The sequencing sample was made of PBMCs. The chain links TRBV6-4 to TRBJ2-3; maybe TRBD1 (5 bases). CDR3 sequence reads: CASSETLRRGTQYF. The DNA of the CDR3 is TGTGCCAGCAGCGAAACCCTAAGAAGGGGTACGCAGTATTTT.